These 27 T cell receptor beta chains originate from one sample sequenced in a study of blood T cell repertoires in COVID-19. The method was immunoSEQ multiplex PCR; TCRdb's version includes in-frame clones alone and lacks a portion of them. Here the sample spans approximately 200,000 clones, about 84% being singletons. Sequencing used PBMCs or T cells enriched from blood (not recorded which). The receptors come from a young woman who had recovered from COVID-19.

This clone is a singleton in its sample. The chain couples TRBV12-1 to TRBJ2-3; the table's D call of TRBD2 was not tested on the DNA. TRBV12-1 is classified as a pseudogene. The CDR3 is 17 residues long. CDR3 DNA: TGTGCCAGCAGCCTACCCCCTCTACCCGACTACACAGATACGCAGTATTTT. The encoded protein is CASSLPPLPDYTDTQYF.

This chain uses TRBV28 with TRBJ2-7, with D possibly matching TRBD2 (6 bases). This CDR3 contains 13 residues. Trimming took 7 bases from V and 5 from J, leaving 15 bases between them. Germline V lookup: CDR1 MDHEN, CDR2 SYDVKM. CDR3 residues: CASTLLGGNEQYF. CDR3 coding DNA: TGTGCCAGCACCCTCCTAGGCGGGAACGAGCAGTACTTC.

The chain joins TRBV18 to TRBJ2-1; TRBD2 aligns across 8 bases. V was clipped by 5 bases and J by 6 bases; unmatched bases: 12. This CDR3 comprises 16 residues. Germline CDR1 is KGHSH and CDR2 is LQKENI. CDR3 amino acids: CASSAPGLEGRNEQFF. The CDR3 coding sequence is TGTGCCAGCTCAGCGCCGGGACTAGAAGGTCGCAATGAGCAGTTCTTC.

The V call is TRBV28, the J call TRBJ2-2; 9 bases line up with TRBD2. The germline gives CDR1 MDHEN, CDR2 SYDVKM. The CDR3 is made up of 14 amino acids. Trimming cost V 3 bases and J 8 bases; bases outside gene matches: 4. CDR3: CASSLLAGLGELFF. The DNA of the CDR3 is TGTGCCAGCAGTTTGCTAGCGGGACTGGGGGAGCTGTTTTTT. The whole variable domain, remainder taken from reference TRBV28 and TRBJ2-2, is DVKVTQSSRYLVKRTGEKVFLECVQDMDHENMFWYRQDPGLGLRLIYFSYDVKMKEKGDIPEGYSVSREKKERFSLILESASTNQTSMYLCASSLLAGLGELFFGEGSRLTVL.

The chain couples TRBV27 to TRBJ1-5, with D perhaps matching TRBD1 (5 bases). This CDR3 is 13 amino acids long. Between the trimmed V and J ends, which lost 8 bases and 5 bases, there was a span of 13 bases. CDR1 is MNHEY and CDR2 is SMNVEV in the germline V gene (reference sequence). CDR3 in DNA: TGTGCCAGCGGAGGGGCAGGTGATCAGCCCCAGCATTTT. Translating gives CASGGAGDQPQHF.

This clone was counted only a few times. The V gene is TRBV19, the J gene TRBJ2-1; 14 nucleotides align to TRBD2. CDR3 size: 16 residues. Germline loops: CDR1 LNHDA, CDR2 SQIVND (reference sequence). V lost 5 bases and J lost 7; bases outside the gene matches: 7. Written as DNA, the CDR3 is TGTGCCAGTAGTTTCGCCGGGACTAGCGGGAGTAATGAGCAGTTCTTC. As protein: CASSFAGTSGSNEQFF.

The chain joins TRBV9 to TRBJ2-3; weak D call: TRBD2 (5 bases). The ends were cut back, 3 bases at V and 1 base at J, with 12 bases in the middle. This CDR3 region has 15 residues. CDR1 is SGDLS and CDR2 is YYNGEE in the germline V gene. Here the CDR3 DNA reads TGTGCCAGCAGCGAACACCCCGGGGGCACAGATACGCAGTATTTT. It is translated as CASSEHPGGTDTQYF.

The sample holds one count of this clone. The rearrangement uses TRBV9 and TRBJ1-1, with 7 bases that match TRBD1. Germline V lookup: CDR1 SGDLS, CDR2 YYNGEE. CDR3 length equals 13 residues. V gave up 2 bases and J gave up 8 bases; unmatched junction bases: 6. The CDR3, as DNA: TGTGCCAGCAGCGTCGCCGGGACAGCGGAAGCTTTCTTT. Translating gives CASSVAGTAEAFF.

The V call is TRBV4-1, the J call TRBJ2-1, with 7 bases lining up with TRBD2. The germline gives CDR1 MGHRA, CDR2 YSYEKL. With 3 bases clipped from V and 12 bases from J, the junction kept 14 bases outside the gene matches. This CDR3 has 15 amino acids. CDR3 coding DNA: TGCGCCAGCAGCCAGACTAGCTCCACCCTAAAGAGGCAGTTCTTC. Amino acids: CASSQTSSTLKRQFF.

This clone was seen a few times. The chain uses TRBV21-1 and TRBJ1-2; TRBD1 reflects the table's D call only, with no check against the DNA. TRBV21-1 is recorded as a pseudogene. CDR3 length: 15 amino acids. The DNA of the CDR3 is TGTGCCAGCGATGAAACAGGTCCTCATAACTATGGCTACACCTTC. Protein: CASDETGPHNYGYTF.

The J gene is TRBJ2-2, the V gene TRBV3-1 (or the pseudogene TRBV3-2), with a possible D match to TRBD2 (6 bases). V lost 2 bases and J 5 bases, leaving 15 bases between the germline ends. The germline CDR1 and CDR2 sequences are LGHDT and YNNKEL (reference sequence). CDR3 length: 16 amino acids. The CDR3 DNA sequence: TGTGCCAGCAGCCAACTGGGGGGTCTAGCAACCGGGGAGCTGTTTTTT. This encodes CASSQLGGLATGELFF.

The rearrangement uses TRBV19 and TRBJ2-7; D ambiguous. V lost 0 bases, J lost 4 bases, and 13 bases lay in between. CDR1 LNHDA and CDR2 SQIVND come from the germline V gene (reference sequence). The CDR3 sequence is 15 residues long. CDR3 loop: CASSIDKTYGYEQYF. CDR3 sequence (DNA): TGTGCCAGTAGTATAGATAAGACCTACGGGTACGAGCAGTACTTC. Together with reference TRBV19 and TRBJ2-7, the CDR3 gives the full variable domain: DGGITQSPKYLFRKEGQNVTLSCEQNLNHDAMYWYRQDPGQGLRLIYYSQIVNDFQKGDIAEGYSVSREKKESFPLTVTSAQKNPTAFYLCASSIDKTYGYEQYFGPGTRLTVT.

The J gene is TRBJ1-1, the V gene TRBV18, with a weak D call TRBD1 (6 bases). The CDR3 covers 14 residues. V lost 2 bases to trimming and J lost 1 base, with 8 bases between them. Germline V lookup: CDR1 KGHSH, CDR2 LQKENI. CDR3 nucleotide sequence: TGTGCCAGCTCACCAAGGGGGGGGAACACTGAAGCTTTCTTT. Its translation is CASSPRGGNTEAFF.

This clone was seen a few times. The V gene is TRBV20-1, the J gene TRBJ2-7, with 11 nucleotides matching TRBD2. The CDR3 is made up of 16 amino acids. Germline-derived CDR1 and CDR2 are DFQATT and SNEGSKA (reference sequence). V dropped 3 bases and J dropped 5; count of bases not matched to a gene: 12. This CDR3 is CSASTGLAGGEHEQYF. DNA for the CDR3: TGCAGTGCTAGTACAGGTTTAGCGGGAGGGGAGCACGAGCAGTACTTC.

The V and J genes are TRBV6-1 and TRBJ1-5; 12 bases match TRBD1. Germline values: CDR1 MNHNS, CDR2 SASEGT. The CDR3 extends over 18 amino acids. With 0 bases clipped from V and 6 bases from J, the junction kept 9 bases outside the gene matches. The CDR3 loop reads CASSEAGGQGARSQPQHF. CDR3 sequence (DNA): TGTGCCAGCAGTGAAGCAGGGGGACAGGGGGCTAGGAGTCAGCCCCAGCATTTT.

J is TRBJ2-2 and V is TRBV18; D call uncertain. In germline, CDR1 is KGHSH, CDR2 LQKENI. The CDR3 runs 15 residues. V was shortened by 0 bases and J by 4 bases, with 9 bases between the two germline ends. The CDR3, as DNA: TGTGCCAGCTCACCACCTACTGCTAGCACCGGGGAGCTGTTTTTT. It specifies CASSPPTASTGELFF.

This clone was counted a few times. The chain joins TRBV27 to TRBJ1-2; 8 positions match TRBD1. The germline CDR1 and CDR2 sequences are MNHEY and SMNVEV (reference sequence). The length of the CDR3 is 13 residues. The trim removed 8 bases at V and 5 bases at J, leaving 7 bases unmatched. Written as DNA, the CDR3 is TGTGCCAGCGCGAAGGACAGGGTATATGGCTACACCTTC. It yields the protein CASAKDRVYGYTF.

The V and J genes are TRBV28 and TRBJ2-5; D perhaps matches TRBD1 (7 bases). The CDR3 has 14 amino acids. The germline CDR1 and CDR2 sequences are MDHEN and SYDVKM. Trimming left V 3 bases short and J 2 bases short, with 10 bases between. This CDR3 reads CASSFSGGQETQYF. The CDR3 DNA reads TGTGCCAGCAGTTTCTCAGGGGGGCAAGAGACCCAGTACTTC. Supplemented by reference TRBV28 and TRBJ2-5, the full variable domain reads DVKVTQSSRYLVKRTGEKVFLECVQDMDHENMFWYRQDPGLGLRLIYFSYDVKMKEKGDIPEGYSVSREKKERFSLILESASTNQTSMYLCASSFSGGQETQYFGPGTRLLVL.

The chain employs TRBV3-1 (or the pseudogene TRBV3-2) and TRBJ1-1; 7 bases are shared with TRBD1. From germline, CDR1 is LGHDT and CDR2 YNNKEL (reference sequence). CDR3 length equals 15 residues. V dropped 1 base and J dropped 1; count of bases not matched to a gene: 3. CDR3 DNA: TGTGCCAGCAGCCAAGGCTGGACAGGGAACACTGAAGCTTTCTTT. This translates into CASSQGWTGNTEAFF.

The chain carries TRBV5-1 and TRBJ2-5, with TRBD1 matching 8 bases. Trimming at V came to 4 bases and at J to 7 bases, leaving 15 bases not matched to a gene. The CDR3 sequence is 16 residues long. The germline CDR1 and CDR2 sequences are SGHRS and YFSETQ. The CDR3 reads CASSTYRTGSGGTQYF. In DNA, the CDR3 is TGCGCCAGCAGCACCTACCGGACAGGGAGCGGTGGGACCCAGTACTTC.

The rearrangement uses TRBV28 and TRBJ2-3; TRBD2 is a possible D gene (6 bases). The V end was cut by 5 bases, the J end by 2 bases, with 11 bases between. CDR3 length: 14 amino acids. CDR1 is MDHEN, CDR2 SYDVKM, per germline. This CDR3 reads CASSPPGVTDTQYF. The DNA for the CDR3 is TGTGCCAGCAGTCCCCCGGGGGTCACAGATACGCAGTATTTT.

The rearrangement links TRBV24-1 to TRBJ1-2; the match to TRBD1 covers 8 bases. V shed 1 base and J 8 bases; nucleotides not matched to a gene: 8. Germline V gene lookup returns CDR1 KGHDR and CDR2 SFDVKD. The CDR3 length is 15 residues. The CDR3 DNA is TGTGCCACCAGTGATTTTGCAGGGGGCCTTGGAGGCTACACCTTC. This codes for CATSDFAGGLGGYTF.

The chain combines TRBV29-1 with TRBJ1-2; perhaps TRBD1 as D (5 bases). Trimming pared 5 bases from V and 2 bases from J, leaving 24 bases between. The CDR3 runs 17 residues. Germline loops: CDR1 SQVTM, CDR2 ANQGSEA. DNA for the CDR3: TGCAGCGTTCCTTCTGGGGTTGGGGCCCCCCTGAACTATGGCTACACCTTC. Amino acids: CSVPSGVGAPLNYGYTF.

This rearrangement joins TRBV29-1 to TRBJ2-5; TRBD2 agrees at 10 bases. V lost 4 bases and J lost 2; bases outside the gene matches: 4. There are 14 residues in the CDR3. The germline V gene encodes CDR1 SQVTM and CDR2 ANQGSEA. The CDR3 spells CSVVLAGKQETQYF. The CDR3 DNA sequence: TGCAGCGTTGTACTAGCGGGGAAACAAGAGACCCAGTACTTC.

The J gene is TRBJ1-2, the V gene TRBV6-5; 9 bases match TRBD1. The CDR3 runs to 14 residues. Germline CDR1 MNHEY, CDR2 SVGAGI. V shed 6 bases and J 7 bases; nucleotides not matched to a gene: 9. CDR3 nucleotide sequence: TGTGCCAGCAGCCGCGGGGACAGGGACCGTGGCTACACCTTC. Its translation is CASSRGDRDRGYTF.

Of note for this clone: The sample contains more than one DNA sequence encoding this CDR3. The V gene is TRBV27, the J gene TRBJ2-7, with 7 bases identical to TRBD2. Looked up from germline, CDR1 is MNHEY and CDR2 is SMNVEV (reference sequence). V shed 3 bases, J shed 4 bases, and the junction held 3 bases outside the gene matches. This CDR3 has 13 amino acids. In DNA form, the CDR3 reads TGTGCCAGCAGTTTCGCTAGCGGTTACGAGCAGTACTTC. It specifies CASSFASGYEQYF.

The rearrangement links TRBV28 to TRBJ2-7; 8 nucleotides match TRBD1. This CDR3 is built from 14 residues. V gave up 6 bases and J gave up 2 bases; unmatched junction bases: 6. CDR1 is MDHEN, CDR2 SYDVKM, per germline. This chain's CDR3 is CASSLRQGPYEQYF. CDR3 sequence (DNA): TGTGCCAGCAGCCTCCGACAGGGGCCCTACGAGCAGTACTTC.